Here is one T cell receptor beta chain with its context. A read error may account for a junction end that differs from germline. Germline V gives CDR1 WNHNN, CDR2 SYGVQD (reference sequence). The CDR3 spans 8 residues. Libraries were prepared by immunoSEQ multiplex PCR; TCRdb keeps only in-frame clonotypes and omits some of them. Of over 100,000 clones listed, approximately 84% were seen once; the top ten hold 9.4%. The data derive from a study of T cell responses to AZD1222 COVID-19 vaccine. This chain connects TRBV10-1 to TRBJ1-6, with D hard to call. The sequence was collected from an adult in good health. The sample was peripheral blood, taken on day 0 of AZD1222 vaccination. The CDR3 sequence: CASSGLGF. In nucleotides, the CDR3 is TGCGCCAGCAGTGGTCTGGGGTTT.